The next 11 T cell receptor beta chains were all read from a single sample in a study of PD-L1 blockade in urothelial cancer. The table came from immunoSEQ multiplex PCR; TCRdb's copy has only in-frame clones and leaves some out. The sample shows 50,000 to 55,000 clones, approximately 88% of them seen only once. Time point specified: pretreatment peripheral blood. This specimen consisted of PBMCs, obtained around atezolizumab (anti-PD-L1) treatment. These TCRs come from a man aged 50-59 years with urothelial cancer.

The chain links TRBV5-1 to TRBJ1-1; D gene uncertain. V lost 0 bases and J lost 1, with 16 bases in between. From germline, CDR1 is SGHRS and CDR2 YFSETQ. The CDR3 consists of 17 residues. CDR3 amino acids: CASSLGSTAGANTEAFF. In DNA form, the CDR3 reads TGCGCCAGCAGCTTGGGTTCGACGGCTGGAGCGAACACTGAAGCTTTCTTT.

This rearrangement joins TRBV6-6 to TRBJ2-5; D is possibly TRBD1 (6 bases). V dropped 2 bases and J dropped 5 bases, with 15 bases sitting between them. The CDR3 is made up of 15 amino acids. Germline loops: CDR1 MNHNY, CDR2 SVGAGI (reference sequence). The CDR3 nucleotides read TGTGCCAGCAGTTACGCAGGGGTTCGAGGGGAGACCCAGTACTTC. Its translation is CASSYAGVRGETQYF.

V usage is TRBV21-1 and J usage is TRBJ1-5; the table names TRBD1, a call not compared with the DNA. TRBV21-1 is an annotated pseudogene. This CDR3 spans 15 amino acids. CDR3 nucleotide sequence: TGTGCCAGCAGCCCCCACAGGGTTAGCAATCAGCCCCAGCATTTT. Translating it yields CASSPHRVSNQPQHF.

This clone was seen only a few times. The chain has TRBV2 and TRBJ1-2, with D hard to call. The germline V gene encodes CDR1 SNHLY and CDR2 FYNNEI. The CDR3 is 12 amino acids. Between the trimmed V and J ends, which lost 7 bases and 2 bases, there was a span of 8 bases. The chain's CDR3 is CASNPRNYGYTF. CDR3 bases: TGTGCCAGCAACCCGAGAAACTATGGCTACACCTTC.

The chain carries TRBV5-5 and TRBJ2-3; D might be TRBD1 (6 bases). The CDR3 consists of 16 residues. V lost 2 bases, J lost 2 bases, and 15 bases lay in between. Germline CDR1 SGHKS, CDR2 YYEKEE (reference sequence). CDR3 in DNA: TGTGCCAGCAGCTTAGGGGGATGGGGCCCCACAGATACGCAGTATTTT. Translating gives CASSLGGWGPTDTQYF.

The CDR3 DNA reads as TGCGCCAGCAGCCAGGTCGGACTAGCGGAGATACACAATGAGCAGTTCTTC. Translation: CASSQVGLAEIHNEQFF. The gene calls are TRBV4-1 and TRBJ2-1, with 10 nucleotides matching TRBD2. This CDR3 comprises 17 residues. In germline, CDR1 is MGHRA, CDR2 YSYEKL. J lost 5 bases, V lost 3 bases, and 10 bases had no gene match.

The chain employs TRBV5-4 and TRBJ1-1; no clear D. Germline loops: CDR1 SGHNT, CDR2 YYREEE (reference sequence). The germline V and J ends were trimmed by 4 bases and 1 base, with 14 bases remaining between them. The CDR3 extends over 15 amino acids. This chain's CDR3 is CASSRSGLSNTEAFF. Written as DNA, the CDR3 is TGTGCCAGCAGCCGATCTGGACTTTCGAACACTGAAGCTTTCTTT.

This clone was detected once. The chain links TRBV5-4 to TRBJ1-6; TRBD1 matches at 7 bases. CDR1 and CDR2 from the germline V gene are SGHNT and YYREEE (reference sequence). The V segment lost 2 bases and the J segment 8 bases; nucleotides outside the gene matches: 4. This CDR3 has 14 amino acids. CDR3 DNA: TGTGCCAGCAGCTTAGGACAGGTGGATTCACCCCTCCACTTT. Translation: CASSLGQVDSPLHF.

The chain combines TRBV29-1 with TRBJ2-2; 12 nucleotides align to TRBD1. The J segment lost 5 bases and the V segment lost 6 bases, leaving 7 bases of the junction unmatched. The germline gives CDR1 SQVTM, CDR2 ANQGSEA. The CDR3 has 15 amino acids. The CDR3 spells CSVARDRGRTGELFF. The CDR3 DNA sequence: TGCAGCGTAGCCCGGGACAGGGGGCGAACCGGGGAGCTGTTTTTT.

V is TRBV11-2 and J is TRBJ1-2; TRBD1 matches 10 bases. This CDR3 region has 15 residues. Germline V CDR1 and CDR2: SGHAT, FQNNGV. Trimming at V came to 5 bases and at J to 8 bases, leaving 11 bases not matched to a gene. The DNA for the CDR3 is TGTGCCAGCAGCCGGGACAGGGGAGAGGGCGGAGGCTACACCTTC. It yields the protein CASSRDRGEGGGYTF.

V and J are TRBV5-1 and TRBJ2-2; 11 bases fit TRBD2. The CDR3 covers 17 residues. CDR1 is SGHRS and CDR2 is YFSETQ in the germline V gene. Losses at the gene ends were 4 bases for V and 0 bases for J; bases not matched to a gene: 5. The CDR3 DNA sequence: TGCGCCAGCAGCCTTGGGACTAGCGGTACGAACACCGGGGAGCTGTTTTTT. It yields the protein CASSLGTSGTNTGELFF. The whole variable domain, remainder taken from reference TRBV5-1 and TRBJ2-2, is KAGVTQTPRYLIKTRGQQVTLSCSPISGHRSVSWYQQTPGQGLQFLFEYFSETQRNKGNFPGRFSGRQFSNSRSEMNVSTLELGDSALYLCASSLGTSGTNTGELFFGEGSRLTVL.